This TCR beta chain was observed in a study of blood T cells in healthy people across ages. A second PCR, run for about 7 to 11 cycles, used a sample-barcoded 5' primer plus a J-beta primer mix. TCRdb re-analysed the 5' RACE reads in MiXCR, keeping a single row per CDR3 protein. This table has roughly 1.9 million distinct CDR3 sequences, roughly two fifths appearing once. There were healthy Caucasian individuals from Russia, aged 6 to 90, serving as donors. Isolating PBMCs gave at least 6.5 million of these cells per sample. The authors extracted at least 5 micrograms of total RNA per sample. In regard to this clonotype: The antigen is unknown.

Looked up from germline, CDR1 is ENHRY and CDR2 is SYGVKD. The ends lost 5 bases at V and 8 bases at J; junction bases unmatched: 21. CDR3 length: 18 residues. Study observations and caveats: With age, beta diversity per million T cells declined roughly linearly, significantly by 40.

The clonotype comes from a human donor in good health. The chain joins TRBV10-3 to TRBJ2-1; 7 bases match TRBD2. The sample taken for sequencing was blood. In nucleotides, the CDR3 is TGTGCCATCAGTCCTGGAGGGCTAGCGGCCTTAACTTCGGATGAGCAGTTCTTC. Protein sequence: CAISPGGLAALTSDEQFF.